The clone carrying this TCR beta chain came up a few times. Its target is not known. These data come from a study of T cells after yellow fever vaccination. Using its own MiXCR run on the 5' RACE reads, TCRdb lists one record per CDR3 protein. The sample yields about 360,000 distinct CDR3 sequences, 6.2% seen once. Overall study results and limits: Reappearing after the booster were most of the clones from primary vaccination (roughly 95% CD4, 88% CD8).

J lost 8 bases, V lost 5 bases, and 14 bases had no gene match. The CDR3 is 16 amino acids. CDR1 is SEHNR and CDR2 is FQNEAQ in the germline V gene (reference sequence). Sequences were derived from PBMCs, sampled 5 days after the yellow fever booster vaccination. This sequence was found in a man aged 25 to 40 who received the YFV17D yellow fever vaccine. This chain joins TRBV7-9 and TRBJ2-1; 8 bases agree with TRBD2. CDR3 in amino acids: CASSEIPSGPIYEQFF. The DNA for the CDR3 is TGTGCCAGCAGCGAGATTCCTAGCGGGCCGATTTATGAGCAGTTCTTC. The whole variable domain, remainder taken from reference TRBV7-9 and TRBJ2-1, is DTGVSQNPRHKITKRGQNVTFRCDPISEHNRLYWYRQTLGQGPEFLTYFQNEAQLEKSRLLSDRFSAERPKGSFSTLEIQRTEQGDSAMYLCASSEIPSGPIYEQFFGPGTRLTVL.